These T cell receptor beta chains were read from a single sample in a study of blood T cell repertoires in COVID-19. TCRdb's table, derived via immunoSEQ multiplex PCR, lists solely in-frame clones and lacks some. In the table there are about 90,000 clones, 70% to 90% of which are singletons. The sequencing sample was made of peripheral blood. These receptors were taken from a human donor in a cohort sampled during active COVID-19. Both conserved end residues are part of each CDR3. D genes are given only for firm matches. Some rows have no size entry. The others give once, few or many, or a class for an expanded clone.

v_call: TRBV7-9
d_call: NA
j_call: TRBJ2-6
clone_size: NA
cdr3_aa: CASSFRVGGTGANVLTF
cdr3_nt: TGTGCCAGCAGCTTTCGGGTGGGTGGTACTGGGGCCAACGTCCTGACTTTC

v_call: TRBV29-1
d_call: TRBD2
j_call: TRBJ2-5
clone_size: NA
cdr3_aa: CSQSGGAQETQYF
cdr3_nt: TGCAGCCAAAGCGGGGGGGCCCAAGAGACCCAGTACTTC

v_call: TRBV7-9
d_call: TRBD1
j_call: TRBJ1-2
clone_size: once
cdr3_aa: CASSFTGDGGYTF
cdr3_nt: TGTGCCAGCAGCTTCACAGGGGATGGTGGCTACACCTTC

v_call: TRBV4-2
d_call: NA
j_call: TRBJ1-2
clone_size: NA
cdr3_aa: CASSQDGASNYGYTF
cdr3_nt: TGTGCCAGCAGCCAAGATGGGGCAAGCAACTATGGCTACACCTTC

v_call: TRBV29-1
d_call: NA
j_call: TRBJ2-4
clone_size: NA
cdr3_aa: CSVEDPYKNIQYF
cdr3_nt: TGCAGCGTTGAAGACCCCTACAAAAACATTCAGTACTTC

v_call: TRBV7-2
d_call: TRBD1
j_call: TRBJ1-5
clone_size: NA
cdr3_aa: CASSNRQGSNQPQHF
cdr3_nt: TGTGCCAGCAGCAATCGACAGGGTAGCAATCAGCCCCAGCATTTT

v_call: TRBV7-2
d_call: NA
j_call: TRBJ2-6
clone_size: once
cdr3_aa: CASQRQVTGANVLTF
cdr3_nt: TGTGCCAGCCAAAGGCAGGTAACCGGGGCCAACGTCCTGACTTTC

v_call: TRBV15
d_call: TRBD2
j_call: TRBJ2-5
clone_size: NA
cdr3_aa: CATSRGPAGSQETQYF
cdr3_nt: TGTGCCACCAGCAGAGGGCCAGCGGGGAGCCAAGAGACCCAGTACTTC

v_call: TRBV19
d_call: TRBD1
j_call: TRBJ2-7
clone_size: NA
cdr3_aa: CASSRTGVINEQYF
cdr3_nt: TGTGCCAGTAGCCGGACAGGGGTCATCAACGAGCAGTACTTC

v_call: TRBV7-9
d_call: NA
j_call: TRBJ2-7
clone_size: NA
cdr3_aa: CASSLGRGWSYEQYF
cdr3_nt: TGTGCCAGCAGCTTGGGAAGGGGGTGGTCCTACGAGCAGTACTTC

v_call: TRBV7-2
d_call: NA
j_call: TRBJ1-1
clone_size: once
cdr3_aa: CASSRRTEAEAFF
cdr3_nt: TGTGCCAGCAGCCGTCGGACAGAGGCTGAAGCTTTCTTT

v_call: TRBV5-1
d_call: NA
j_call: TRBJ1-5
clone_size: few
cdr3_aa: CASSLGNDRGQPQHF
cdr3_nt: TGCGCCAGCAGCTTGGGCAACGACCGGGGTCAGCCCCAGCATTTT

v_call: TRBV12-3/TRBV12-4
d_call: NA
j_call: TRBJ1-2
clone_size: NA
cdr3_aa: CASSLQGNYGYTF
cdr3_nt: TGTGCCAGCAGTTTACAGGGGAACTATGGCTACACCTTC

v_call: TRBV4-1
d_call: NA
j_call: TRBJ2-5
clone_size: NA
cdr3_aa: CASSQGWGGKETQYF
cdr3_nt: TGCGCCAGCAGCCAAGGATGGGGAGGAAAAGAGACCCAGTACTTC

v_call: TRBV28
d_call: NA
j_call: TRBJ2-7
clone_size: NA
cdr3_aa: CASTLQGYEQYF
cdr3_nt: TGTGCCAGCACCCTACAGGGCTACGAGCAGTACTTC

v_call: TRBV7-3
d_call: TRBD2
j_call: TRBJ2-3
clone_size: NA
cdr3_aa: CASSDSSGNTQYF
cdr3_nt: TGTGCCAGCAGCGATTCTAGCGGCAATACGCAGTATTTT

v_call: TRBV29-1
d_call: NA
j_call: TRBJ1-3
clone_size: few
cdr3_aa: CSVEGWGGTGNTIYF
cdr3_nt: TGCAGCGTTGAAGGGTGGGGGGGAACTGGAAACACCATATATTTT

v_call: TRBV15
d_call: NA
j_call: TRBJ2-7
clone_size: NA
cdr3_aa: CATSREKGTYEQYF
cdr3_nt: TGTGCCACCAGCAGAGAAAAGGGGACCTACGAGCAGTACTTC

v_call: TRBV30
d_call: TRBD2
j_call: TRBJ2-7
clone_size: medium-sized
cdr3_aa: CAWSGYSGALSYEQYF
cdr3_nt: TGTGCCTGGAGTGGGTATAGCGGGGCCCTCTCCTACGAGCAGTACTTC

v_call: TRBV5-1
d_call: TRBD1
j_call: TRBJ1-2
clone_size: NA
cdr3_aa: CASRTGTGGPPYGYTF
cdr3_nt: TGCGCCAGCAGGACCGGGACAGGGGGCCCCCCCTATGGCTACACCTTC

v_call: TRBV15
d_call: NA
j_call: TRBJ1-1
clone_size: NA
cdr3_aa: CAARGGGIGMNTEAFF
cdr3_nt: TGTGCCGCGCGCGGGGGCGGGATAGGTATGAACACTGAAGCTTTCTTT

v_call: TRBV27
d_call: NA
j_call: TRBJ2-7
clone_size: NA
cdr3_aa: CASSLSAGAFYEQYF
cdr3_nt: TGTGCCAGCAGTTTATCGGCAGGCGCTTTTTACGAGCAGTACTTC

v_call: TRBV5-1
d_call: NA
j_call: TRBJ2-2
clone_size: NA
cdr3_aa: CASSLFLKNTGELFF
cdr3_nt: TGCGCCAGCAGCTTGTTCTTAAAGAACACCGGGGAGCTGTTTTTT

v_call: TRBV2
d_call: TRBD2
j_call: TRBJ2-3
clone_size: NA
cdr3_aa: CASRVSGGRDTQYF
cdr3_nt: TGTGCCAGCAGGGTTAGCGGGGGACGGGATACGCAGTATTTT

v_call: TRBV7-2
d_call: NA
j_call: TRBJ1-5
clone_size: NA
cdr3_aa: CASSYGHQPQHF
cdr3_nt: TGTGCCAGCAGCTATGGGCATCAGCCCCAGCATTTT

v_call: TRBV5-4
d_call: NA
j_call: TRBJ2-1
clone_size: NA
cdr3_aa: CASSLGQLTYNEQFF
cdr3_nt: TGTGCCAGCAGCTTGGGGCAGTTAACCTACAATGAGCAGTTCTTC

v_call: TRBV29-1
d_call: NA
j_call: TRBJ1-4
clone_size: NA
cdr3_aa: CSVWQGAGEKLFF
cdr3_nt: TGCAGCGTGTGGCAGGGAGCGGGCGAAAAACTGTTTTTT

v_call: TRBV6-2/TRBV6-3
d_call: TRBD1
j_call: TRBJ1-1
clone_size: NA
cdr3_aa: CASSFYRGRKNTEAFF
cdr3_nt: TGTGCCAGCAGTTTTTACAGGGGGCGTAAGAACACTGAAGCTTTCTTT

v_call: TRBV5-6
d_call: NA
j_call: TRBJ2-4
clone_size: NA
cdr3_aa: CASSLGGQLAKNIQYF
cdr3_nt: TGTGCCAGCAGCTTGGGAGGCCAGCTAGCCAAAAACATTCAGTACTTC

v_call: TRBV9
d_call: TRBD1
j_call: TRBJ1-6
clone_size: NA
cdr3_aa: CASSGPQGYNSPLHF
cdr3_nt: TGTGCCAGCAGCGGCCCACAGGGGTATAATTCACCCCTCCACTTT